Listed below are T cell receptor beta chains from one sample, sequenced in a study of blood T cell repertoires in COVID-19. Here immunoSEQ multiplex PCR was the method, and the copy in TCRdb shows in-frame clones only, minus some. The sample contains about 300,000 clones, under 90% of which appear only once. Specimen: PBMCs or T cells enriched from blood (not recorded which). These receptors came from a man aged 30-40 years who had recovered from COVID-19. Each CDR3 is given with its conserved first and last residue. A D gene is named only where the DNA matches it firmly. Size is stated for part of the rows, as once, few or many counts, or as a class when the clone is expanded.

abundance | len | d_gene | j_gene | v_gene | CDR3aa | CDR3nt
NA | 16 | NA | TRBJ2-7 | TRBV4-1 | CASSQGLQDGGYEQYF | TGCGCCAGCAGCCAAGGCTTGCAAGACGGGGGCTACGAGCAGTACTTC
NA | 15 | NA | TRBJ1-1 | TRBV7-9 | CASSLGRGPNTEAFF | TGTGCCAGCAGCTTGGGGCGGGGTCCGAACACTGAAGCTTTCTTT
NA | 13 | NA | TRBJ2-7 | TRBV5-1 | CASSLAGRSEQYF | TGCGCCAGCAGCTTGGCCGGTAGATCCGAGCAGTACTTC
NA | 16 | TRBD2 | TRBJ2-3 | TRBV6-1 | CASSEAGRGGTDTQYF | TGTGCCAGCAGTGAAGCTGGGCGGGGGGGCACAGATACGCAGTATTTT
NA | 16 | TRBD2 | TRBJ2-1 | TRBV7-6 | CASSLDGLAAYNEQFF | TGTGCCAGCAGCTTAGATGGCCTAGCGGCCTACAATGAGCAGTTCTTC
NA | 15 | TRBD1 | TRBJ1-2 | TRBV4-1 | CASSQTLTGIYGYTF | TGCGCCAGCAGCCAGACCCTGACAGGGATTTATGGCTACACCTTC
few | 14 | NA | TRBJ2-7 | TRBV6-2/TRBV6-3 | CASSYDRDFYEQYF | TGTGCCAGCAGTTACGACAGAGATTTCTACGAGCAGTACTTC
once | 14 | NA | TRBJ2-3 | TRBV6-2/TRBV6-3 | CASSSKPETDTQYF | TGTGCCAGCAGTTCTAAACCCGAGACAGATACGCAGTATTTT
NA | 17 | TRBD2 | TRBJ2-5 | TRBV9 | CASSVRGARTVQETQYF | TGTGCCAGCAGCGTGCGGGGGGCCAGGACAGTCCAAGAGACCCAGTACTTC
NA | 13 | NA | TRBJ1-4 | TRBV5-4 | CASSHEKGGKLFF | TGTGCCAGCAGCCACGAAAAGGGGGGGAAACTGTTTTTT
NA | 16 | TRBD2 | TRBJ2-1 | TRBV9 | CASSAIAGREGYEQFF | TGTGCCAGCAGCGCTATAGCGGGGAGGGAGGGCTATGAGCAGTTCTTC
NA | 15 | NA | TRBJ2-1 | TRBV15 | CATSSRQEPYNEQFF | TGTGCCACCAGCTCACGACAGGAACCTTACAATGAGCAGTTCTTC
NA | 16 | TRBD1 | TRBJ2-3 | TRBV30 | CAWSDLGTQGVDTQYF | TGTGCCTGGAGCGACCTTGGGACCCAGGGGGTGGATACGCAGTATTTT
NA | 14 | TRBD1 | TRBJ2-7 | TRBV27 | CASRPGQGYREQYF | TGTGCCAGCAGGCCGGGACAGGGGTATCGCGAGCAGTACTTC
NA | 13 | NA | TRBJ1-1 | TRBV12-5 | CASGREPLSEAFF | TGTGCTAGTGGTCGAGAACCCCTCTCTGAAGCTTTCTTT
once | 13 | NA | TRBJ1-2 | TRBV19 | CASSMRANYGYTF | TGTGCCAGTAGTATGAGAGCTAACTATGGCTACACCTTC
NA | 17 | NA | TRBJ1-3 | TRBV7-9 | CASSLSDTDPSGNTIYF | TGTGCCAGCAGCTTATCGGACACCGACCCCTCTGGAAACACCATATATTTT
NA | 15 | TRBD1 | TRBJ2-7 | TRBV5-1 | CASSDPGQGLYEQYF | TGCGCCAGCAGCGATCCGGGACAGGGGCTCTACGAGCAGTACTTC
NA | 14 | NA | TRBJ2-5 | TRBV18 | CASSPVAGEETQYF | TGTGCCAGCTCACCCGTGGCAGGGGAAGAGACCCAGTACTTC
NA | 13 | NA | TRBJ1-2 | TRBV29-1 | CSAAGYSNYGYTF | TGCAGCGCCGCGGGGTACAGTAACTATGGCTACACCTTC
NA | 16 | NA | TRBJ1-4 | TRBV6-5 | CASSYGHVGGYEKLFF | TGTGCCAGCAGTTACGGGCACGTGGGGGGGTACGAAAAACTGTTTTTT
NA | 14 | TRBD1 | TRBJ2-1 | TRBV15 | CATSWTGAYNEQFF | TGTGCCACCAGCTGGACAGGGGCCTACAATGAGCAGTTCTTC
NA | 14 | NA | TRBJ1-4 | TRBV30 | CAWSVGGFNEKLFF | TGTGCCTGGAGTGTGGGGGGGTTTAATGAAAAACTGTTTTTT
NA | 14 | NA | TRBJ2-7 | TRBV6-5 | CASQKQDLSYEQYF | TGTGCCAGTCAGAAACAGGACCTTTCCTACGAGCAGTACTTC
many | 16 | NA | TRBJ1-1 | TRBV5-1 | CASSGRESEGDTEAFF | TGCGCCAGCAGCGGCAGAGAGAGTGAAGGGGACACTGAAGCTTTCTTT
NA | 16 | NA | TRBJ1-5 | TRBV27 | CASSLLGRGGNQPQHF | TGTGCCAGCAGTTTACTGGGCAGGGGTGGCAATCAGCCCCAGCATTTT
NA | 16 | NA | TRBJ2-7 | TRBV19 | CASTPGTGLNSYEQYF | TGTGCCAGTACACCTGGTACGGGACTGAACTCCTACGAGCAGTACTTC
NA | 13 | TRBD1 | TRBJ1-5 | TRBV12-5 | CASGKAGTGPQHF | TGTGCTAGTGGTAAGGCCGGGACAGGGCCCCAGCATTTT
once | 16 | TRBD1 | TRBJ2-5 | TRBV3-1/TRBV3-2 | CASSLTTGTVGETQYF | TGTGCCAGCAGCCTAACTACCGGGACAGTGGGGGAGACCCAGTACTTC
NA | 15 | NA | TRBJ2-5 | TRBV9 | CASSVARTSLGTQYF | TGTGCCAGCAGCGTAGCCCGGACTTCCCTGGGGACCCAGTACTTC
NA | 15 | TRBD1 | TRBJ2-5 | TRBV5-5 | CASSWNPQGAETQYF | TGTGCCAGCAGCTGGAACCCTCAGGGGGCAGAGACCCAGTACTTC
NA | 15 | NA | TRBJ1-1 | TRBV4-2 | CASSQETRVGTEAFF | TGTGCCAGCAGCCAAGAAACCAGGGTCGGGACTGAAGCTTTCTTT
NA | 12 | NA | TRBJ1-2 | TRBV19 | CATRQTHYGYTF | TGTGCCACCAGACAAACCCATTATGGCTACACCTTC
NA | 14 | TRBD2 | TRBJ2-7 | TRBV7-2 | CASSLSGGANEQYF | TGTGCCAGCAGCTTAAGCGGGGGGGCGAACGAGCAGTACTTC
NA | 16 | NA | TRBJ2-1 | TRBV6-5 | CASSYSNRAGDNEQFF | TGTGCCAGCAGTTACTCGAACAGGGCAGGGGACAATGAGCAGTTCTTC
NA | 12 | NA | TRBJ2-3 | TRBV5-4 | CASSLETGTQYF | TGTGCCAGCAGCTTGGAGACTGGTACGCAGTATTTT
NA | 15 | TRBD1 | TRBJ1-2 | TRBV19 | CASTGTGVEYYGYTF | TGTGCCAGTACCGGGACAGGGGTGGAGTACTATGGCTACACCTTC
NA | 16 | TRBD2 | TRBJ2-3 | TRBV5-1 | CASSSRSTSGADTQYF | TGCGCCAGCAGCTCCCGATCGACTAGCGGAGCCGATACGCAGTATTTT
NA | 17 | NA | TRBJ2-3 | TRBV5-4 | CASSSLTTSVSTDTQYF | TGTGCCAGCAGCTCCTTGACGACTAGTGTCAGCACAGATACGCAGTATTTT
NA | 15 | NA | TRBJ1-6 | TRBV19 | CASRGTRATNSPLHF | TGTGCCAGTAGGGGCACCCGAGCCACAAATTCACCCCTCCACTTT
NA | 17 | NA | TRBJ2-7 | TRBV18 | CASSPRAGPRRDYEQYF | TGTGCCAGCTCACCAAGGGCAGGGCCCCGGAGGGACTACGAGCAGTACTTC
NA | 14 | TRBD1 | TRBJ1-2 | TRBV7-2 | CASSIGQGEYGYTF | TGTGCCAGCAGTATAGGACAGGGGGAATATGGCTACACCTTC
NA | 16 | NA | TRBJ1-1 | TRBV5-1 | CASSSPGTLMNTEAFF | TGCGCCAGCAGCTCTCCCGGGACACTCATGAACACTGAAGCTTTCTTT
NA | 14 | NA | TRBJ2-1 | TRBV11-3 | CASSQWTINNEQFF | TGTGCCAGCAGCCAATGGACTATCAACAATGAGCAGTTCTTC
few | 16 | TRBD1 | TRBJ2-1 | TRBV24-1 | CATSEKGQGFYNEQFF | TGTGCCACCAGTGAGAAGGGACAGGGATTCTACAATGAGCAGTTCTTC
NA | 17 | TRBD1 | TRBJ2-7 | TRBV9 | CASSVGSGRDRGYEQYF | TGTGCCAGCAGCGTAGGTTCAGGCCGGGACAGGGGCTACGAGCAGTACTTC
NA | 15 | NA | TRBJ2-3 | TRBV4-1 | CASSLGLVGTDTQYF | TGCGCCAGCAGCCTGGGACTCGTTGGCACAGATACGCAGTATTTT
NA | 14 | NA | TRBJ2-5 | TRBV27 | CASSNFGSQETQYF | TGTGCCAGCAGTAATTTTGGTAGCCAAGAGACCCAGTACTTC
once | 15 | TRBD1 | TRBJ1-6 | TRBV11-3 | CASSEGTEYNSPLHF | TGTGCCAGCAGCGAAGGGACAGAGTATAATTCACCCCTCCACTTT
NA | 19 | TRBD2 | TRBJ2-1 | TRBV5-4 | CASSPRRGGRLAGGREQFF | TGTGCCAGCAGCCCCCGGAGAGGGGGCAGGTTAGCGGGAGGTCGTGAGCAGTTCTTC
NA | 15 | NA | TRBJ2-1 | TRBV10-3 | CAIGRAGEGGDEQFF | TGTGCCATCGGGAGAGCAGGCGAAGGTGGCGATGAGCAGTTCTTC
NA | 18 | TRBD2 | TRBJ2-1 | TRBV24-1 | CATSGETGAGGPYNEQFF | TGTGCCACCAGCGGGGAGACAGGAGCGGGAGGGCCCTACAATGAGCAGTTCTTC
NA | 14 | NA | TRBJ1-3 | TRBV25-1 | CASSRPGDGNTIYF | TGTGCCAGCAGTCGACCAGGGGACGGAAACACCATATATTTT
NA | 13 | NA | TRBJ2-7 | TRBV9 | CASSGGNPYEQYF | TGTGCCAGCAGCGGCGGGAACCCCTACGAGCAGTACTTC
NA | 14 | NA | TRBJ2-7 | TRBV7-8 | CASSLNRETYEQYF | TGTGCCAGCAGCTTAAACAGGGAAACCTACGAGCAGTACTTC
NA | 18 | NA | TRBJ2-3 | TRBV5-1 | CASSPGLGGAARTDTQYF | TGCGCCAGCAGCCCCGGGCTTGGCGGGGCGGCGCGCACAGATACGCAGTATTTT
NA | 15 | TRBD2 | TRBJ2-1 | TRBV5-1 | CASNLNSGEYNEQFF | TGCGCCAGCAACTTGAATAGCGGGGAATACAATGAGCAGTTCTTC
NA | 14 | TRBD1 | TRBJ2-5 | TRBV5-1 | CASSIGTGEETQYF | TGCGCCAGCAGCATAGGGACAGGGGAAGAGACCCAGTACTTC
NA | 15 | NA | TRBJ1-2 | TRBV30 | CAWSDSPDIIYGYTF | TGTGCCTGGAGTGACAGCCCCGACATTATCTATGGCTACACCTTC